This TCR beta chain was captured in a study of PD-1 blockade in classical Hodgkin lymphoma. The CDR3 covers 11 residues. V shed 1 base and J shed 6 bases, with 3 bases lying between them. Germline V gene lookup returns CDR1 SGHAT and CDR2 FQNNGV. In every patient, relapse followed autologous stem cell transplantation, while exposure to brentuximab vedotin differed. Profiling relied on immunoSEQ multiplex PCR, and the TCRdb table lists in-frame clones only, not all of them. This sample has about 12,000 clones, with 92% found just once. This receptor was obtained from a human donor with classical Hodgkin lymphoma. The starting material was peripheral blood mononuclear cells (PBMCs), obtained at baseline. The V gene is TRBV11-2, the J gene TRBJ1-2, with D uncertain. In DNA form, the CDR3 reads TGTGCCAGCAGCTTAGGTCATGGCTACACCTTC. This gives the protein CASSLGHGYTF.